This entry concerns a single TCR beta chain. The data were obtained in a study of blood T cell repertoires in COVID-19. Germline trimming cut 3 bases from V and 4 bases from J; bases unmatched to any gene: 8. This CDR3 has 18 amino acids. CDR1 and CDR2 from the germline V gene are LNHNV and YYDKDF (reference sequence). The table came from immunoSEQ multiplex PCR; TCRdb's copy has only in-frame clones and leaves some out. The sample includes about 130,000 clones, approximately 88% of them seen just once. Sample: peripheral blood. This sequence was found in a woman aged 30 to 39 who had recovered from COVID-19. The chain carries TRBV15 and TRBJ2-2; 13 nucleotides match TRBD2. Here the CDR3 reads CATSRGTSGKEGTGELFF. For the CDR3, the DNA is TGTGCCACCAGCAGGGGGACTAGCGGGAAGGAGGGCACCGGGGAGCTGTTTTTT.